This T cell receptor (beta chain) came from a study of blood T cells in healthy people across ages. As for the study in general: Template switching recovered approximately one barcoded beta molecule for every two T cells.

CDR3 size: 16 residues. V was pared by 7 bases and J by 3 bases, with 19 bases between. Looked up from germline, CDR1 is SEHNR and CDR2 is FQNEAQ (reference sequence). The authors ran a second PCR of about 6 to 11 cycles using a sample-barcoded 5' primer and a J-beta primer mix. Each of the cDNA molecules was tagged by a template-switch adaptor with 12 random nucleotides. In TCRdb, the 5' RACE reads were re-called with MiXCR into one record per CDR3 protein. This sample has more than 800,000 distinct CDR3 sequences, with 25% to 30% found just once. The sequence was collected from a woman aged 80 or over in good health. Sequencing used blood. V is TRBV7-9 and J is TRBJ2-1, with a possible D match to TRBD2 (5 bases). CDR3 DNA sequence: TGTGCCAGCAACCACACCTCCAGGACTTACTACAATGAGCAGTTCTTC. Amino acids: CASNHTSRTYYNEQFF.